This T cell receptor (beta chain) is drawn from a study of vaccination effects on CD4 cells after COVID-19. This CDR3 comprises 14 residues. V shed 4 bases and J 2 bases; nucleotides not matched to a gene: 4. Germline CDR1 and CDR2: KGHSH and LQKENI. A remark on this clone: The antigen remains unidentified.

Prior to sequencing, the ViraFEST assay stimulated PBMC with viral peptide pools, which expanded the antigen-specific CD4+ T cells. Upon completion of 10 to 11 days in culture, CD4+ T cells were isolated. The infection with SARS-CoV-2 (confirmed by PCR) occurred in this person between March and December 2020. Libraries were prepared by immunoSEQ multiplex PCR; TCRdb keeps only in-frame clonotypes and omits some of them. The table has tens of thousands of clones, around 70% seen once. The chain couples TRBV18 to TRBJ1-1; 7 positions match TRBD1. This TCR came from a human donor who had a prior SARS-CoV-2 infection. The starting material was CD4+ T cells from PBMCs cultured with HCoV-NL63 spike peptides, obtained before COVID-19 vaccination. CDR3 DNA: TGTGCCAGCTCACAGGGACAGACAAACACTGAAGCTTTCTTT. Its protein is CASSQGQTNTEAFF.